This T cell receptor (beta chain) appears in the sequencing data of a study of cytomegalovirus exposure and HLA in healthy donors. Study details: A preliminary data release comprised tens of millions of unique TCRs obtained from HLA-typed donors. Whole-study results and caveats: In a later analysis, HLA-associated TCR beta chains were more clonally expanded than equally common others.

J gave up 10 bases and V 5 bases, and 3 bases lay outside the gene matches. The CDR3 consists of 11 residues. Germline values: CDR1 SNHLY, CDR2 FYNNEI. This clone was counted a single time. Its antigen is not identified. With 60 Vbeta and 13 Jbeta primers, the PCR was carried out. Here immunoSEQ multiplex PCR was the method, and the copy in TCRdb shows in-frame clones only, minus some. The sample carries more than 80,000 clones, about 79% recorded once. The sequence came from a man between 18 and 35 years old in good health and CMV-seropositive. The rearrangement uses TRBV2 and TRBJ1-2; 8 bases line up with TRBD1. What was sequenced was PBMCs. The CDR3 nucleotides read TGTGCCAGCAGTCAACAGGGGGTCTACACCTTC. It codes for CASSQQGVYTF.